This TCR beta chain is from a study of STAT5B mutations in CD4+ large granular lymphocyte leukemia. Overall study context: CD8+ depletion followed by anti-CD4 microbead selection was applied to cryopreserved cells. Notes on the study in general: No patients shared main leukemic clonotypes, though around 24% appeared at low frequency elsewhere.

On this clone itself: The antigen is unknown.

Patients had CD4+ T-LGLL, from Padova, Helsinki and Shinshu. Trimming removed 9 bases from V and 5 bases from J, with 13 bases in between. CDR3 length: 12 amino acids. CDR1 and CDR2 from the germline V gene are LGHNT and FRNRAP. Clones were read by immunoSEQ multiplex PCR, and TCRdb kept only the in-frame ones, dropping some. The table lists 4,000 to 5,000 clones, around four fifths of them singletons, with around three quarters in the top ten. This receptor was obtained from a man between 65 and 85 years old with CD4+ T-cell large granular lymphocyte leukemia. The sequenced sample consisted of PBMCs. This chain connects TRBV12-5 to TRBJ1-2; weak D call: TRBD1 (6 bases). The CDR3, as DNA: TGTGCTAGCGAAGGACAGAATTATGGCTACACCTTC. This codes for CASEGQNYGYTF. Variable domain in full (rest from reference TRBV12-5 and TRBJ1-2): DARVTQTPRHKVTEMGQEVTMRCQPILGHNTVFWYRQTMMQGLELLAYFRNRAPLDDSGMPKDRFSAEMPDATLATLKIQPSEPRDSAVYFCASEGQNYGYTFGSGTRLTVV.